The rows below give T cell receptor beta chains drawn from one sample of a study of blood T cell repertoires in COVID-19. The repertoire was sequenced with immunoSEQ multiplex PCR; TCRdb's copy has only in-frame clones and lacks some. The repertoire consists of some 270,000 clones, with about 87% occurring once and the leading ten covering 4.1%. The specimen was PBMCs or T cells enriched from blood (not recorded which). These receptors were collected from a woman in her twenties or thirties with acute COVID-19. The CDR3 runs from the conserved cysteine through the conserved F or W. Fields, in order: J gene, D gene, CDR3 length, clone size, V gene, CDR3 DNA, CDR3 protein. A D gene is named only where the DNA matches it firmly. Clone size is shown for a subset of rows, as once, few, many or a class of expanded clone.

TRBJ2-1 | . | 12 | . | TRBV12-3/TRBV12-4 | TGTGCCAGCAGTTTAGGGCCGTATGAGCAGTTCTTC | CASSLGPYEQFF
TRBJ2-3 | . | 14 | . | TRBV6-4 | TGTGCCAGCAGTGAAACCGGGAGCACAGATACGCAGTATTTT | CASSETGSTDTQYF
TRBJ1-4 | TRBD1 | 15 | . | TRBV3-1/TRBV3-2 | TGTGCCAGCAGCCCATCGGGACAGGGAATTGAAAAACTGTTTTTT | CASSPSGQGIEKLFF
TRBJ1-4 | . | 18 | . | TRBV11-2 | TGTGCCAGCAGCTTAGTCGCCCTTTACAGGGATGCTAATGAAAAACTGTTTTTT | CASSLVALYRDANEKLFF
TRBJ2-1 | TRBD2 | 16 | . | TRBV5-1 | TGCGCCAGCAGCTTCGGGACTAGCGGGGCCTACAATGAGCAGTTCTTC | CASSFGTSGAYNEQFF
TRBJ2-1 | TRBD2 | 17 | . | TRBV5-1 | TGCGCCAGCAGCTTTCTCGGACTAGCGGGCTCCTACAATGAGCAGTTCTTC | CASSFLGLAGSYNEQFF
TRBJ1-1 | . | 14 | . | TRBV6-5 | TGTGCCAGCAGCCCCAACAGCATGAACACTGAAGCTTTCTTT | CASSPNSMNTEAFF
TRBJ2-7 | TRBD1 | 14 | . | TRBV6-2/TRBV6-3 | TGTGCCAGCAGTTACTACGGGACAGGGGCCGAGCAGTACTTC | CASSYYGTGAEQYF
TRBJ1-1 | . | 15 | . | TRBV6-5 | TGTGCCAGCAGTTACCCCGACCAGGGCGGCACTGAAGCTTTCTTT | CASSYPDQGGTEAFF
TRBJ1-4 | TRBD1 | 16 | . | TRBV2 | TGTGCCAGCACCCGGACAGGGAGTGCAACTAATGAAAAACTGTTTTTT | CASTRTGSATNEKLFF
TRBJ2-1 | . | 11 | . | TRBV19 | TGTGCCACGATGCAGTACAATGAGCAGTTCTTC | CATMQYNEQFF
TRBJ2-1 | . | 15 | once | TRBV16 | TGTGCCAGCAGCCAATCACAGGAGCCCTACAATGAGCAGTTCTTC | CASSQSQEPYNEQFF
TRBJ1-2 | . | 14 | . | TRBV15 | TGTGCCACCAGCAACCTCATAGGGGGATATGGCTACACCTTC | CATSNLIGGYGYTF
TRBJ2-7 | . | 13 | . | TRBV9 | TGTGCCAGCAGCGTTAGCGGCTCCTACGAGCAGTACTTC | CASSVSGSYEQYF
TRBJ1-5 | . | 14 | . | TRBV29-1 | TGCAGCGTTCAGCCTGACAGATCGGGTGGGCCCCAGCATTTT | CSVQPDRSGGPQHF
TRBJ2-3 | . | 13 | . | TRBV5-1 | TGCGCCATCGGGCGGGCCGTCACAGATACGCAGTATTTT | CAIGRAVTDTQYF
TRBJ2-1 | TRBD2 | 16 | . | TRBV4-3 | TGCGCCAGCAGCCAAGGGGGGAGCGGGAGGTCGCATGAGCAGTTCTTC | CASSQGGSGRSHEQFF
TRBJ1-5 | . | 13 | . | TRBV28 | TGTGCCAGCAGTTACTTGAGCAATCAGCCCCAGCATTTT | CASSYLSNQPQHF
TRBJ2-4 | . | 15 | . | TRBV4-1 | TGCGCCAGCAGCCAAGAATCCGGGGCCAAAAACATTCAGTACTTC | CASSQESGAKNIQYF
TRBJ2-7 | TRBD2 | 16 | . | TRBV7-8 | TGTGCCAGCAGCCCTCTAGCGGGAGTTTATCCCGACGAGCAGTACTTC | CASSPLAGVYPDEQYF
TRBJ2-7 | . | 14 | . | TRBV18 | TGTGCCAGCTCGGACACCAAGAGCTCCTACGAGCAGTACTTC | CASSDTKSSYEQYF
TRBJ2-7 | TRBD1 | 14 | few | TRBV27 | TGTGCCAGCAGTTGGGGACAGGGTGGGTACGAGCAGTACTTC | CASSWGQGGYEQYF
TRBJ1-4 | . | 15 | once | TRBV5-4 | TGTGCCAGCAGCTCCCGGGACTTCCAAAACGAAAAACTGTTTTTT | CASSSRDFQNEKLFF
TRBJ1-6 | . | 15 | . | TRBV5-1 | TGCGCCAGCAGTTTGGATCCAGGGGATGATTCACCCCTCCACTTT | CASSLDPGDDSPLHF